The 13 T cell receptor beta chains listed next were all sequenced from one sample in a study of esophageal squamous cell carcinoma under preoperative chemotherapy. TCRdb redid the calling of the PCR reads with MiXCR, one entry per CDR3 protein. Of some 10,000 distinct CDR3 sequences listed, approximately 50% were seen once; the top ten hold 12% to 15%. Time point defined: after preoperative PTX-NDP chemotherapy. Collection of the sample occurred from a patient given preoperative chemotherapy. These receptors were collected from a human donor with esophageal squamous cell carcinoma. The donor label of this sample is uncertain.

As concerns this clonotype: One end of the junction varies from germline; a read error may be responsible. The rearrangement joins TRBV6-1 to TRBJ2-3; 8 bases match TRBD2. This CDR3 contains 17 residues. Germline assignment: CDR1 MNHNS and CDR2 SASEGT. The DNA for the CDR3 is TGTGCCAGCAGTGAATCCCCGGGGCGGGGGGCCGAAGATATGCAGTATTTT. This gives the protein CASSESPGRGAEDMQYF.

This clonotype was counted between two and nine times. CDR3 amino acids: CASSSLYTEAFF. DNA of the CDR3: TGTGCCAGCAGTTCCCTTTACACTGAAGCTTTCTTT. The J gene is TRBJ1-1, the V gene TRBV6-5, with D uncertain. Germline CDR1 reads MNHEY; CDR2 reads SVGAGI. CDR3 length equals 12 residues. Trimming took 4 bases from V and 3 from J, leaving 6 bases between them.

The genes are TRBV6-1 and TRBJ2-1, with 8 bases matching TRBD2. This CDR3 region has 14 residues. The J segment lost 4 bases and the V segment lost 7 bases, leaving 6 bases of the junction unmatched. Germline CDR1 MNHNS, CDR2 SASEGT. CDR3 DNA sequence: TGTGCCAGCATGGCTAGCGGGCATTACAATGAGCAGTTCTTC. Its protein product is CASMASGHYNEQFF.

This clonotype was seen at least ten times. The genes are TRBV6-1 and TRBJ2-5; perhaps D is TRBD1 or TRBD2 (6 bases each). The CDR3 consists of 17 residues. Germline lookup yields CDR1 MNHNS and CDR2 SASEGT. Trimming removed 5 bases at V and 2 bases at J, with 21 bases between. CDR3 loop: CASSTRGGGVYQETQYF. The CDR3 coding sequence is TGTGCCAGCAGTACCAGGGGCGGAGGGGTTTATCAAGAGACCCAGTACTTC.

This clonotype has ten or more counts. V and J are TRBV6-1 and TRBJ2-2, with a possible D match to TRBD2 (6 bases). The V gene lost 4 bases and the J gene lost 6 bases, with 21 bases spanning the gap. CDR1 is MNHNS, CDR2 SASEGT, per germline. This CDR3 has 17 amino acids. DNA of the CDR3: TGTGCCAGCAGTGTCACGGAGGGACTCCTTCCCCCCGGGGAGCTGTTTTTT. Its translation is CASSVTEGLLPPGELFF.

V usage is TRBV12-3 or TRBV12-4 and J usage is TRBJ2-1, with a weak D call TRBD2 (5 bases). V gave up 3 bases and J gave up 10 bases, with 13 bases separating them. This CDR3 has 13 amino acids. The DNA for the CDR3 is TGTGCCAGCAGTTTCGAGCAGGCGGGCGAGCAGTTCTTC. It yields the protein CASSFEQAGEQFF.

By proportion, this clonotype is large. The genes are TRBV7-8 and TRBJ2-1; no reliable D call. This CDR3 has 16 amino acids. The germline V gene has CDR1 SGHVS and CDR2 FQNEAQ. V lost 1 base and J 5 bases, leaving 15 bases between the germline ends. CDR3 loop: CASSLEGADPHNEQFF. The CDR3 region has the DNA TGTGCCAGCAGCTTAGAGGGTGCAGATCCGCACAATGAGCAGTTCTTC. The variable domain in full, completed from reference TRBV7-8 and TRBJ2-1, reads GAGVSQSPRYKVAKRGQDVALRCDPISGHVSLFWYQQALGQGPEFLTYFQNEAQLDKSGLPSDRFFAERPEGSVSTLKIQRTQQEDSAVYLCASSLEGADPHNEQFFGPGTRLTVL.

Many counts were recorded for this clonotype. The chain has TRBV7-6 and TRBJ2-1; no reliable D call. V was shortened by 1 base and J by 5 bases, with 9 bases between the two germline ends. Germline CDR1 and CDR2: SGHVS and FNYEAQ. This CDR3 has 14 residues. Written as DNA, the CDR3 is TGTGCCAGCAGCTTAGGCGGACCGAACAATGAGCAGTTCTTC. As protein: CASSLGGPNNEQFF.

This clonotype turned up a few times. CDR3 in DNA: TGTGCCAGCAGCCCCGGGCCGGCAATCTACGAGCAGTTCTTC. Residues: CASSPGPAIYEQFF. The V call is TRBV3-1, the J call TRBJ2-1; D not resolved. The CDR3 runs to 14 residues. Trimming took off 4 bases at V and 10 bases at J, with 17 bases between the two ends. The germline CDR1 and CDR2 sequences are LGHDT and YNNKEL (reference sequence).

CDR3 sequence: CASSEQAGVYEQFF. DNA for the CDR3: TGTGCCAGCAGTGAGCAAGCGGGAGTCTATGAGCAGTTCTTC. The V gene is TRBV6-1, the J gene TRBJ2-1, with 8 bases aligning to TRBD2. The germline V gene has CDR1 MNHNS and CDR2 SASEGT. This CDR3 has 14 residues. Unmatched junction bases numbered 6, after V lost 3 bases and J lost 8 bases.

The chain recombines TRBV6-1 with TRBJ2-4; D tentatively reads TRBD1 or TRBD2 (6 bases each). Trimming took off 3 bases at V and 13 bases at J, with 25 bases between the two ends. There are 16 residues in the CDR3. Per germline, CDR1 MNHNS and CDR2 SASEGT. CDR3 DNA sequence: TGTGCCAGCAGTGATGGGGGGCGGGGAGCCGCAGACACGCAGTACTTC. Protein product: CASSDGGRGAADTQYF.

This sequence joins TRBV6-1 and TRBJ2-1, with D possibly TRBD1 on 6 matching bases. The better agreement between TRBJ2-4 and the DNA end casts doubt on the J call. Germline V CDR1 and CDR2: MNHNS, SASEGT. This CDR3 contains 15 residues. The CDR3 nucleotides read TGTGCCAGCAGGCCCCGGACAGTAGCCAAAAACATTCAGTACTTC. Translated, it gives CASRPRTVAKNIQYF.

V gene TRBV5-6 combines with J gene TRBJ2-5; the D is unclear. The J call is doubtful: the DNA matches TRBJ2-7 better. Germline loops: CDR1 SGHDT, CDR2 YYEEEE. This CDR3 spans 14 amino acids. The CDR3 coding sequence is TGTGCCAGCAGCCCGAAGGACGACTCCTACGAGCAGTACTTC. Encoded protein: CASSPKDDSYEQYF.